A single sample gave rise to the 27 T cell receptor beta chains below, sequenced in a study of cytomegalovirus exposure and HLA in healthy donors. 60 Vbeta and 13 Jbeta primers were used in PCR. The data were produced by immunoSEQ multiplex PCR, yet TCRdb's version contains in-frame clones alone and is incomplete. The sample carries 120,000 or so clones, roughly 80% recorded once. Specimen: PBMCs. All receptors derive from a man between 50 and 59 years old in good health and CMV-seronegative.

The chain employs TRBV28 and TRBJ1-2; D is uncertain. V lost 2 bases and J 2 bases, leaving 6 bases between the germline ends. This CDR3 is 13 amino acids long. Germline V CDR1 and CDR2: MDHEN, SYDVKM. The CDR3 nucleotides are TGTGCCAGCAGTTTAACCGCGAACTATGGCTACACCTTC. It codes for CASSLTANYGYTF.

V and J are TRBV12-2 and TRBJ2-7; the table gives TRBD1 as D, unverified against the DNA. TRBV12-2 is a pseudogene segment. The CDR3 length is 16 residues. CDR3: CASRRSPGQWAGEQYF. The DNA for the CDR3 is TGTGCAAGTCGCCGGAGCCCGGGACAGTGGGCAGGCGAGCAGTACTTC.

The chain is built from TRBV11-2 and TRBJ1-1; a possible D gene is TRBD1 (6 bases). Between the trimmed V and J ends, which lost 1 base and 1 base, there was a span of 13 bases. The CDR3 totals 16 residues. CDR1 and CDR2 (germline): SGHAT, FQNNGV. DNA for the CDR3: TGTGCCAGCAGCTTAGGGGGCAGGGGTTCGAACACTGAAGCTTTCTTT. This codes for CASSLGGRGSNTEAFF.

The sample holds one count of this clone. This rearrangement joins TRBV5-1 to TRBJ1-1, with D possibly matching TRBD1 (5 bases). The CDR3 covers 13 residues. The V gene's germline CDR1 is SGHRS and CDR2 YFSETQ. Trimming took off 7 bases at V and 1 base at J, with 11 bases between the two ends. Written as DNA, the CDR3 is TGCGCCAGCCTGATCGGGGGGAACACTGAAGCTTTCTTT. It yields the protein CASLIGGNTEAFF.

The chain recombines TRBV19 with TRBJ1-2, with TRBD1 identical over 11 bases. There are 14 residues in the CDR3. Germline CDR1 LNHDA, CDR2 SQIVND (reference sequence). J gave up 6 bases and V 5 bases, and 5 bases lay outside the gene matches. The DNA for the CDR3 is TGTGCCAGTAGTTACGGGACAGGGGGGCATGGCTACACCTTC. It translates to CASSYGTGGHGYTF.

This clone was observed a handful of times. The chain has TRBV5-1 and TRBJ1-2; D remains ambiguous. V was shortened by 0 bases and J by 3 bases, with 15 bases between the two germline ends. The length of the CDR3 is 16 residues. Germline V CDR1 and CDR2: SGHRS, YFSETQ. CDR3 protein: CASSLGPQNRDYGYTF. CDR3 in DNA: TGCGCCAGCAGCTTGGGGCCGCAAAATCGGGACTATGGCTACACCTTC. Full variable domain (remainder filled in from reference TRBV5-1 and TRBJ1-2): KAGVTQTPRYLIKTRGQQVTLSCSPISGHRSVSWYQQTPGQGLQFLFEYFSETQRNKGNFPGRFSGRQFSNSRSEMNVSTLELGDSALYLCASSLGPQNRDYGYTFGSGTRLTVV.

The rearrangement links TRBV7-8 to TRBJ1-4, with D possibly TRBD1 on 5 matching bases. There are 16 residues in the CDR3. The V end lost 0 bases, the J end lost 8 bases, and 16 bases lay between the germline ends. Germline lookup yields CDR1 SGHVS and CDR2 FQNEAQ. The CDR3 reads CASSLALGLLREKLFF. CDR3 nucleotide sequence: TGTGCCAGCAGCTTAGCTTTGGGACTCCTAAGGGAAAAACTGTTTTTT.

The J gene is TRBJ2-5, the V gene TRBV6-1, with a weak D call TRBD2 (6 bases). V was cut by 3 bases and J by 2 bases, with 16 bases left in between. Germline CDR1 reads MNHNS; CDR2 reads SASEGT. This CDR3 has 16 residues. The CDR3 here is CASSEFAGRGQETQYF. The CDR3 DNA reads TGTGCCAGCAGTGAGTTTGCGGGTCGGGGGCAAGAGACCCAGTACTTC.

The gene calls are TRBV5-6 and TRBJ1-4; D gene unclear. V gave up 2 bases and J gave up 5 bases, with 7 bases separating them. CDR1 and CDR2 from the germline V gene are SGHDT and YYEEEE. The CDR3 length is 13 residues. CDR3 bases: TGTGCCAGCAGCTTCCAGATAAATGAAAAACTGTTTTTT. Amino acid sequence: CASSFQINEKLFF.

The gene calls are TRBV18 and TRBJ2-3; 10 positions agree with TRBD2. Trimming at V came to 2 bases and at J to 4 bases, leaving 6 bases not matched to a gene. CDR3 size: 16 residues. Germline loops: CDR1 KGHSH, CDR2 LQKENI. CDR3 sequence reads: CASSPGLAGVPDTQYF. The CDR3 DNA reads TGTGCCAGCTCACCAGGTCTAGCGGGAGTTCCAGATACGCAGTATTTT.

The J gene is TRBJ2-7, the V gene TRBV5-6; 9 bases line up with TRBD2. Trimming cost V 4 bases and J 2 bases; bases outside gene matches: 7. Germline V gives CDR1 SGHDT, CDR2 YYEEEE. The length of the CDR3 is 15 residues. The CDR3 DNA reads TGTGCCAGCAGCGTAGCGGGGGCCGGTGCCTACGAGCAGTACTTC. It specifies CASSVAGAGAYEQYF.

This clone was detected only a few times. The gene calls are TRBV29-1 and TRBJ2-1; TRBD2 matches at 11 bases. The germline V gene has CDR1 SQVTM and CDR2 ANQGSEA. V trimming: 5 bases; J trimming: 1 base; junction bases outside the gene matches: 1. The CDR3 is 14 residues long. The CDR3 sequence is CSVRLAGSYNEQFF. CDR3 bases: TGCAGCGTTAGACTAGCGGGGTCCTACAATGAGCAGTTCTTC.

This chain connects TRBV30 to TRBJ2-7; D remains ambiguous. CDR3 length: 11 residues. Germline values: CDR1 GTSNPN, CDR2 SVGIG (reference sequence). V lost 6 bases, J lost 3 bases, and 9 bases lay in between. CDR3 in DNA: TGTGCCTGTGCGGAGATCTACGAGCAGTACTTC. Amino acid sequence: CACAEIYEQYF.

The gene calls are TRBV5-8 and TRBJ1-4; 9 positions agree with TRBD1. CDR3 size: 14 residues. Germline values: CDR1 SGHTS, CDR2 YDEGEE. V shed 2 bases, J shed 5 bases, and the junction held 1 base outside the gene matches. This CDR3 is CASSLQGANEKLFF. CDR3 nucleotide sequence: TGTGCCAGCAGCTTACAGGGGGCCAATGAAAAACTGTTTTTT.

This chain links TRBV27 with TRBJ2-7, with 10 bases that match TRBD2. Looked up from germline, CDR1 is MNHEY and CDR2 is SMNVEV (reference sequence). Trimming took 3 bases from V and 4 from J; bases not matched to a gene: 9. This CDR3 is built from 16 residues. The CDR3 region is CASSFSSGGTLYEQYF. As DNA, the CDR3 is TGTGCCAGCAGTTTCTCTAGCGGGGGAACTCTTTACGAGCAGTACTTC.

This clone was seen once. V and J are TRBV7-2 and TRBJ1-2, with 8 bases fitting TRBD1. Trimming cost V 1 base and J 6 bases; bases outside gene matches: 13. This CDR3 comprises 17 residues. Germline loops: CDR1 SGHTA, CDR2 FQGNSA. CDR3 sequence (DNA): TGTGCCAGCAGCTTAGGGGGGACAGGCTTAAAACTAAATGGCTACACCTTC. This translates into CASSLGGTGLKLNGYTF.

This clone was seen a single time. CDR3 sequence: CSVQQTGNEQYF. The CDR3 DNA sequence: TGCAGCGTCCAACAGACAGGGAACGAGCAGTACTTC. This sequence joins TRBV29-1 and TRBJ2-7; TRBD1 matches 7 bases. This CDR3 spans 12 amino acids. CDR1 SQVTM and CDR2 ANQGSEA come from the germline V gene. After removal of 6 bases from V and 5 bases from J, the junction contained 7 bases not matched to a gene.

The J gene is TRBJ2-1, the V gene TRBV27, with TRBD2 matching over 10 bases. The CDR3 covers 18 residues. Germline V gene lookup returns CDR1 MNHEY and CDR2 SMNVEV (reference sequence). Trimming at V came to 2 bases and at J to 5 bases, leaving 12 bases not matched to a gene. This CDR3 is CASSLNFRGTSAHNEQFF. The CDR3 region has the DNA TGTGCCAGCAGTTTAAATTTTAGGGGGACTAGCGCCCACAATGAGCAGTTCTTC.

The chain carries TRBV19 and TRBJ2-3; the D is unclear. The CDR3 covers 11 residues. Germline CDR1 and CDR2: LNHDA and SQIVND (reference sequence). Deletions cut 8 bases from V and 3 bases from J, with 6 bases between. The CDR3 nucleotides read TGTGCCAGTGGGCAGACAGATACGCAGTATTTT. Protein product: CASGQTDTQYF.

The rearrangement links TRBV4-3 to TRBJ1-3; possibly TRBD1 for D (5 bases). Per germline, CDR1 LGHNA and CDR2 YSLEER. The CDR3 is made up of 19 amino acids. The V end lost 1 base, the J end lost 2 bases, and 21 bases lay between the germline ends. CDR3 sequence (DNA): TGCGCCAGCAGCCAAGTTAAAGTCCCGAGGCTGGGGCCTGGAAACACCATATATTTT. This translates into CASSQVKVPRLGPGNTIYF.

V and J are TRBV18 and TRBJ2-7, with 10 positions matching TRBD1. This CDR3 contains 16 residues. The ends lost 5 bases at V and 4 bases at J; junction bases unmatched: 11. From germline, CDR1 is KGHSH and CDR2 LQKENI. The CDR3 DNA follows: TGTGCCAGCTCAAACCCAACCGGGACAGGGGTATACGAGCAGTACTTC. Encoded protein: CASSNPTGTGVYEQYF.

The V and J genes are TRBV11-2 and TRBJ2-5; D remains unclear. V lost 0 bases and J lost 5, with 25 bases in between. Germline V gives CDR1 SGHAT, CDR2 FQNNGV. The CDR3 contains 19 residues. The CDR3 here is CASSLEGPVEPPVGETQYF. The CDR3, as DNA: TGTGCCAGCAGCTTAGAGGGCCCCGTTGAGCCTCCGGTAGGCGAGACCCAGTACTTC.

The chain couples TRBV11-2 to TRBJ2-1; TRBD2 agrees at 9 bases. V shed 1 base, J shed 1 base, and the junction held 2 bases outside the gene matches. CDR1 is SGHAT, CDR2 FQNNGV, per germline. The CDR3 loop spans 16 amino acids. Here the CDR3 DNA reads TGTGCCAGCAGCTTAGTAGCGGGGGCTTCCTACAATGAGCAGTTCTTC. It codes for CASSLVAGASYNEQFF. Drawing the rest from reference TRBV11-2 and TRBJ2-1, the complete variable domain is EAGVAQSPRYKIIEKRQSVAFWCNPISGHATLYWYQQILGQGPKLLIQFQNNGVVDDSQLPKDRFSAERLKGVDSTLKIQPAKLEDSAVYLCASSLVAGASYNEQFFGPGTRLTVL.

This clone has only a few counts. The CDR3 loop is CASSQVEEVFEQYF. CDR3 DNA sequence: TGTGCCAGCAGCCAAGTTGAAGAGGTGTTCGAGCAGTACTTC. The rearrangement joins TRBV4-2 to TRBJ2-7; the D is unclear. The CDR3 sequence is 14 residues long. Trimming removed 1 base at V and 6 bases at J, with 13 bases between. Germline loops: CDR1 LGHNA, CDR2 YNFKEQ.

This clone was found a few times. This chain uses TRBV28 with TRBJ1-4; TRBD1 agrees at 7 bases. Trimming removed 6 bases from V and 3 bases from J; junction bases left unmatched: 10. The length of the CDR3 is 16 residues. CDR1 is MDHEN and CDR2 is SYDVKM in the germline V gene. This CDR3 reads CASSLGGVGSNEKLFF. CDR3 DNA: TGTGCCAGCAGCCTAGGGGGCGTAGGGTCTAATGAAAAACTGTTTTTT.

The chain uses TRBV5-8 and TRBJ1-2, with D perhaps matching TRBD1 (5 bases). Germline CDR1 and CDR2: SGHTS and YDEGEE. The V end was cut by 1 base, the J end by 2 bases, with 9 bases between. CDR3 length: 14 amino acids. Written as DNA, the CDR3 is TGTGCCAGCAGCTTGCCAGGGAGGAACTATGGCTACACCTTC. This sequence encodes CASSLPGRNYGYTF. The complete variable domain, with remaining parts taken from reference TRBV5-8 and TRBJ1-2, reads EAGVTQSPTHLIKTRGQQATLRCSPISGHTSVYWYQQALGLGLQFLLWYDEGEERNRGNFPPRFSGRQFPNYSSELNVNALELEDSALYLCASSLPGRNYGYTFGSGTRLTVV.

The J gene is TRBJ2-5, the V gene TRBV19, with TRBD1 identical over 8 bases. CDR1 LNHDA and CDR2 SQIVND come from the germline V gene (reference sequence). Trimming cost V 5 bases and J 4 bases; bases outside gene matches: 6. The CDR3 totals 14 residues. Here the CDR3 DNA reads TGTGCCAGTAGTCCAGGGGGCAGAGGAGAGACCCAGTACTTC. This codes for CASSPGGRGETQYF.